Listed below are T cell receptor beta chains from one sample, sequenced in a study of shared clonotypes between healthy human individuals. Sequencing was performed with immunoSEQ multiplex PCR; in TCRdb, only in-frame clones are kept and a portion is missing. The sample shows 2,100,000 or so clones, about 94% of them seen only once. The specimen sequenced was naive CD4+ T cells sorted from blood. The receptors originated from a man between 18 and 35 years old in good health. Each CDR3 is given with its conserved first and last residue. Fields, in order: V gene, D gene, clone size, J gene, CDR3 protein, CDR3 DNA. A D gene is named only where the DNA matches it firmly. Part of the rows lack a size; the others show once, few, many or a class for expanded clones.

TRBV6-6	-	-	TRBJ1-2	CASSYRVGNYGYTF	TGTGCCAGCAGTTACAGGGTAGGGAACTATGGCTACACCTTC
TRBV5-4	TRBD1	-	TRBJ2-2	CASSSPGQGFPGELFF	TGTGCCAGCAGCTCACCGGGACAGGGGTTTCCCGGGGAGCTGTTTTTT
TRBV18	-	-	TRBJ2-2	CASSPSLSPANTGELFF	TGTGCCAGCTCACCATCGTTAAGTCCGGCGAACACCGGGGAGCTGTTTTTT
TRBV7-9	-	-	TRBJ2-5	CASSLVQNQETQYF	TGTGCCAGCAGCTTAGTCCAGAACCAAGAGACCCAGTACTTC
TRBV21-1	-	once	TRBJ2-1	CASSKVGGVSYNEQFF	TGTGCCAGCAGCAAAGTGGGGGGAGTCTCCTACAATGAGCAGTTCTTC
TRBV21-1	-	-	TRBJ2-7	CASINLGPVGTSGYYEQYF	TGTGCCAGCATCAATTTAGGACCTGTAGGGACTAGCGGTTACTACGAGCAGTACTTC
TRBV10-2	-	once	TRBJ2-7	CASSAGTALYEQYF	TGCGCCAGCAGTGCGGGGACCGCCCTCTACGAGCAGTACTTC
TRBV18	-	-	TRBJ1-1	CASSLNDMVINEAFF	TGTGCCAGCTCACTTAACGACATGGTTATTAATGAAGCTTTCTTT
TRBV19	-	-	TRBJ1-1	CASSIAARKNTEAFF	TGTGCCAGTAGTATAGCGGCCAGAAAGAACACTGAAGCTTTCTTT
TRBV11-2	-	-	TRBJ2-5	CASSLVSYQETQYF	TGTGCCAGCAGCTTAGTGTCTTACCAAGAGACCCAGTACTTC
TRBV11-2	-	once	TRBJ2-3	CASSLGASGTDTQYF	TGTGCCAGCAGCTTAGGGGCTAGCGGCACAGATACGCAGTATTTT
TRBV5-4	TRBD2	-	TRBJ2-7	CASSLDSGSSYEQYF	TGTGCCAGCAGCTTGGATAGCGGGTCCTCCTACGAGCAGTACTTC
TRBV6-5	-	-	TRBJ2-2	CASSRSGPGAGELFF	TGTGCCAGCAGTCGGTCGGGACCCGGGGCCGGGGAGCTGTTTTTT